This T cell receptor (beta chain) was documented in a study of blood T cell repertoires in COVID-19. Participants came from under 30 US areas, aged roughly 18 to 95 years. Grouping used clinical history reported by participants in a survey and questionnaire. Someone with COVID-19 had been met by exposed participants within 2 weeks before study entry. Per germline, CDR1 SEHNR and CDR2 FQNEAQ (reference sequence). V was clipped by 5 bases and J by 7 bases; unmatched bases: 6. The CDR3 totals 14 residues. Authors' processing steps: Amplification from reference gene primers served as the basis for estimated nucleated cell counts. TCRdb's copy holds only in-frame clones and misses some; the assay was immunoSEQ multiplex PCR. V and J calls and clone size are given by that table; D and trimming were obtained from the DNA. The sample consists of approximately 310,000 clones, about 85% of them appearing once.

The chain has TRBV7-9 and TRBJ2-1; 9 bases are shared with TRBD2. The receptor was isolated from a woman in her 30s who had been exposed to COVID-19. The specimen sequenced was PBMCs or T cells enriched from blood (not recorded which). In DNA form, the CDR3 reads TGTGCCAGCAGCCAAATTCTAGCGGGAAATGAGCAGTTCTTC. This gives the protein CASSQILAGNEQFF.